A single sample is the source of the 23 T cell receptor beta chains below, sequenced in a study of blood T cell repertoires in COVID-19. Profiling relied on immunoSEQ multiplex PCR, and the TCRdb table lists in-frame clones only, not all of them. The table includes roughly 40,000 clones, around 82% detected once. Sequenced sample: peripheral blood. These receptors originate from an elderly woman with active or convalescent COVID-19.

CDR3 residues: CASSEQLELNEQFF. The CDR3 nucleotides are TGTGCCAGCAGTGAACAGTTGGAGTTGAATGAGCAGTTCTTC. The chain uses TRBV6-1 and TRBJ2-1; D not certain. Germline CDR1 reads MNHNS; CDR2 reads SASEGT. With 2 bases removed from V and 7 bases from J, the gap between germline ends came to 12 bases. This CDR3 comprises 14 residues.

The chain has TRBV6-2 or TRBV6-3 and TRBJ2-7, with a weak D call TRBD2 (6 bases). Trimming shortened V by 2 bases and J by 6 bases, and 11 bases separated the two germline ends. The V gene's germline CDR1 is MNHEY and CDR2 SVGEGT. The CDR3 has 13 amino acids. The CDR3 loop is CASSYATSFEQYF. CDR3 nucleotide sequence: TGTGCCAGCAGTTACGCGACTAGTTTCGAGCAGTACTTC.

This clone was detected once. The chain has TRBV7-9 and TRBJ2-7, with TRBD2 matching 7 bases. Germline V gene sequence: CDR1 SEHNR, CDR2 FQNEAQ (reference sequence). V dropped 0 bases and J dropped 5; count of bases not matched to a gene: 1. The CDR3 loop spans 13 amino acids. CDR3 nucleotides: TGTGCCAGCAGCTTAGCGCGGGGGAACGAGCAGTACTTC. This sequence encodes CASSLARGNEQYF.

V and J are TRBV7-8 and TRBJ1-1; 7 bases match TRBD1. V dropped 3 bases and J dropped 5; count of bases not matched to a gene: 6. Germline CDR1 reads SGHVS; CDR2 reads FQNEAQ. The CDR3 sequence is 14 residues long. The CDR3 bases are TGTGCCAGCAGCTTTACAGGGGCTCGGACTGAAGCTTTCTTT. Protein product: CASSFTGARTEAFF. Full variable domain (remainder filled in from reference TRBV7-8 and TRBJ1-1): GAGVSQSPRYKVAKRGQDVALRCDPISGHVSLFWYQQALGQGPEFLTYFQNEAQLDKSGLPSDRFFAERPEGSVSTLKIQRTQQEDSAVYLCASSFTGARTEAFFGQGTRLTVV.

The CDR3 loop is CASSPSGASSYNEQFF. The DNA of the CDR3 is TGCGCCAGCAGCCCCTCAGGGGCTAGCTCCTACAATGAGCAGTTCTTC. The V and J genes are TRBV5-1 and TRBJ2-1, with D maybe TRBD1 (6 bases). Germline lookup yields CDR1 SGHRS and CDR2 YFSETQ. The CDR3 length is 16 residues. Trimming stripped 4 bases from V and 0 bases from J, with 14 bases between.

V usage is TRBV2 and J usage is TRBJ2-2, with D maybe TRBD2 (6 bases). From germline, CDR1 is SNHLY and CDR2 FYNNEI. This CDR3 is 13 amino acids long. Trimming cost V 7 bases and J 3 bases, with 9 bases left between them. The CDR3 DNA sequence: TGTGCCAGCATGGAGGGTTACACCGGGGAGCTGTTTTTT. Protein: CASMEGYTGELFF.

The rearrangement uses TRBV3-1 (or the pseudogene TRBV3-2) and TRBJ2-7, with TRBD2 as a possible D gene (6 bases). This CDR3 region has 15 residues. CDR1 and CDR2 from the germline V gene are LGHDT and YNNKEL (reference sequence). Trimming removed 5 bases from V and 9 bases from J, with 23 bases in between. CDR3 sequence reads: CASSTRRLGLAGQYF. Here the CDR3 DNA reads TGTGCCAGCAGCACACGCAGACTGGGACTCGCGGGGCAGTACTTC.

The gene calls are TRBV10-3 and TRBJ2-3; D unclear. CDR3 size: 13 residues. Germline V gene sequence: CDR1 ENHRY, CDR2 SYGVKD. V was trimmed by 7 bases and J by 2 bases, leaving 10 bases between them. CDR3 nucleotide sequence: TGTGCCATCACAGACACGTCCACAGATACGCAGTATTTT. Its translation: CAITDTSTDTQYF.

The rearrangement joins TRBV7-3 to TRBJ1-1; no reliable D call. The CDR3 extends over 13 amino acids. CDR1 and CDR2 (germline): SGHTA, FQGTGA. Trimming shortened V by 2 bases and J by 1 base, and 5 bases separated the two germline ends. The CDR3 loop is CASSLGRNTEAFF. In DNA form, the CDR3 reads TGTGCCAGCAGCTTAGGCAGGAACACTGAAGCTTTCTTT.

The rearrangement links TRBV19 to TRBJ2-1; TRBD2 agrees at 9 bases. Germline V CDR1 and CDR2: LNHDA, SQIVND (reference sequence). Trimming removed 4 bases from V and 6 bases from J; junction bases left unmatched: 4. The CDR3 sequence is 14 residues long. The DNA for the CDR3 is TGTGCCAGTAGTAGTAGCGGGAGTACCAATGAGCAGTTCTTC. Translation: CASSSSGSTNEQFF.

This clone has only one observation. This chain joins TRBV27 and TRBJ1-2; D is possibly TRBD1 (5 bases). The V gene's germline CDR1 is MNHEY and CDR2 SMNVEV (reference sequence). V lost 3 bases and J 4 bases, leaving 9 bases between the germline ends. This CDR3 is 13 amino acids long. CDR3 in DNA: TGTGCCAGCAGTTTCTCTCAGGGCTATGGCTACACCTTC. This sequence encodes CASSFSQGYGYTF.

This sequence joins TRBV28 and TRBJ1-4; TRBD1 matches at 7 bases. V lost 3 bases to trimming and J lost 2 bases; unmatched junction nucleotides: 3. Germline V lookup: CDR1 MDHEN, CDR2 SYDVKM. This CDR3 has 15 residues. The CDR3 DNA sequence: TGTGCCAGCAGTTTGGGACAGCCCACTAATGAAAAACTGTTTTTT. As protein: CASSLGQPTNEKLFF.

CDR3 residues: CASSLVLWTSGRAGSTDTQYF. The CDR3 DNA follows: TGTGCCAGCAGCCTTGTCTTATGGACTAGCGGGAGGGCCGGGAGCACAGATACGCAGTATTTT. The chain uses TRBV4-2 and TRBJ2-3; 15 positions agree with TRBD2. After removal of 4 bases from V and 0 bases from J, the junction contained 14 bases not matched to a gene. The CDR3 sequence is 21 residues long. The germline V gene has CDR1 LGHNA and CDR2 YNFKEQ.

In this sample, this clone turned up once. V usage is TRBV30 and J usage is TRBJ1-2; 9 nucleotides match TRBD1. Per germline, CDR1 GTSNPN and CDR2 SVGIG (reference sequence). Trimming cost V 2 bases and J 5 bases; bases outside gene matches: 9. The CDR3 has 15 amino acids. As DNA, the CDR3 is TGTGCCTGGAGTCTTCGACAGGGGGGAGGGTATGGCTACACCTTC. It specifies CAWSLRQGGGYGYTF.

This chain joins TRBV18 and TRBJ1-5, with 7 bases aligning to TRBD1. Germline V gene sequence: CDR1 KGHSH, CDR2 LQKENI. The ends lost 4 bases at V and 2 bases at J; junction bases unmatched: 5. The CDR3 sequence is 15 residues long. The chain's CDR3 is CASSQGQPRNQPQHF. CDR3 DNA sequence: TGTGCCAGCTCACAGGGACAGCCCCGCAATCAGCCCCAGCATTTT. Complete variable domain (other parts from reference TRBV18 and TRBJ1-5): NAGVMQNPRHLVRRRGQEARLRCSPMKGHSHVYWYRQLPEEGLKFMVYLQKENIIDESGMPKERFSAEFPKEGPSILRIQQVVRGDSAAYFCASSQGQPRNQPQHFGDGTRLSIL.

This chain links TRBV29-1 with TRBJ2-1; 8 nucleotides agree with TRBD2. The CDR3 is 14 amino acids. Trimming took 8 bases from V and 3 from J; bases not matched to a gene: 9. Germline V CDR1 and CDR2: SQVTM, ANQGSEA. The CDR3 is CSPRAAGVYNEQFF. The CDR3 nucleotides read TGCAGCCCTCGTGCAGCGGGAGTCTACAATGAGCAGTTCTTC.

This chain uses TRBV7-2 with TRBJ2-7; 8 positions agree with TRBD1. Trimming cost V 3 bases and J 3 bases; bases outside gene matches: 10. Per the germline V gene, CDR1 is SGHTA and CDR2 is FQGNSA. The CDR3 spans 16 residues. CDR3 residues: CASSFQMGQADYEQYF. CDR3 coding DNA: TGTGCCAGCAGCTTCCAGATGGGACAGGCAGACTACGAGCAGTACTTC.

This chain joins TRBV28 and TRBJ1-2; no clear D gene. V was cut by 2 bases and J by 5 bases, with 6 bases left in between. This CDR3 has 12 residues. CDR1 MDHEN and CDR2 SYDVKM come from the germline V gene. The CDR3 is CASSLVSYGYTF. The CDR3 DNA sequence: TGTGCCAGCAGTTTAGTCAGTTATGGCTACACCTTC.

V is TRBV9 and J is TRBJ2-3; 15 bases are a match to TRBD2. With V trimmed by 3 bases and J by 4 bases, 0 bases remained unmatched. This CDR3 has 15 amino acids. Germline V gene sequence: CDR1 SGDLS, CDR2 YYNGEE. As DNA, the CDR3 is TGTGCCAGCAGCGGGACTAGCGGGAGGGCAGATACGCAGTATTTT. Protein: CASSGTSGRADTQYF.

The chain combines TRBV29-1 with TRBJ2-7; TRBD2 matches 15 bases. The CDR3 is made up of 15 amino acids. Germline V CDR1 and CDR2: SQVTM, ANQGSEA. The V segment lost 8 bases and the J segment 6 bases; nucleotides outside the gene matches: 11. The CDR3 is CSIGLAGGPSSEQYF. The CDR3 bases are TGCAGCATAGGACTAGCGGGAGGGCCATCTTCCGAGCAGTACTTC.

V usage is TRBV6-5 and J usage is TRBJ1-4, with D tentatively TRBD1 (6 bases). Germline V gene sequence: CDR1 MNHEY, CDR2 SVGAGI. V shed 11 bases and J shed 3 bases, with 16 bases lying between them. The length of the CDR3 is 14 residues. The CDR3 DNA is TGTGCCTCGAAAGAAGGACAGTCTAATGAAAAACTGTTTTTT. As protein: CASKEGQSNEKLFF.

The table lists this clone with a count of one. The rearrangement uses TRBV4-3 and TRBJ1-1; D call uncertain. Trimming took off 2 bases at V and 2 bases at J, with 6 bases between the two ends. Per the germline V gene, CDR1 is LGHNA and CDR2 is YSLEER. The CDR3 spans 13 residues. CDR3 bases: TGCGCCAGCAGCCAAACGACTAACACTGAAGCTTTCTTT. This codes for CASSQTTNTEAFF.

The CDR3 sequence: CASSSPGVVSNQPQHF. The CDR3 region has the DNA TGTGCCAGTAGTTCCCCCGGAGTTGTTAGCAATCAGCCCCAGCATTTT. The chain joins TRBV19 to TRBJ1-5, with D uncertain. The CDR3 is made up of 16 amino acids. With 5 bases removed from V and 0 bases from J, the gap between germline ends came to 14 bases. Germline assignment: CDR1 LNHDA and CDR2 SQIVND (reference sequence).